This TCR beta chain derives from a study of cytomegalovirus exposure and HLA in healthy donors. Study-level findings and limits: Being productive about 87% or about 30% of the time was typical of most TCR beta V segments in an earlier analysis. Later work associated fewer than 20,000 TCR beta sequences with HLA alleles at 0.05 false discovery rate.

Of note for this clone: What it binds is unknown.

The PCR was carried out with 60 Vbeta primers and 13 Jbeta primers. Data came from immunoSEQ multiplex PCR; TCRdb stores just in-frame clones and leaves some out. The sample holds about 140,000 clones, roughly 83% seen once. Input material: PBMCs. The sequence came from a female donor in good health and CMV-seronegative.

The CDR3 sequence: CASSLRTSGLNTGELFF. Here the CDR3 DNA reads TGCGCCAGCAGCTTAAGGACTAGCGGCCTGAACACCGGGGAGCTGTTTTTT. The chain combines TRBV5-1 with TRBJ2-2; 10 positions agree with TRBD2. Germline-derived CDR1 and CDR2 are SGHRS and YFSETQ. The CDR3 is made up of 17 amino acids. V gave up 2 bases and J gave up 1 base; unmatched junction bases: 5.